This TCR beta chain was captured by sequencing in a study of T cell responses to AZD1222 COVID-19 vaccine (dated by TCRdb to the early 2020s). About the investigation overall: AZD1222 recipients given second doses at about 4 weeks or at about 12 weeks were pooled, since spike-specific TCR depth and breadth were not found to differ between the two schedules. A total of under 250 trial participants underwent TCR sequencing, of whom roughly 210 had received two doses of AZD1222 and some 25 had received two doses of the MenACWY control vaccine. Trial participants were enrolled by age into subgroups of 18-55, 56-69 and 70-plus years, and approximately 150, 30 and 60 TCR-sequenced participants, respectively, were included in these subgroups. Here is what the overall study found, with its caveats: Vaccine-associated CD4 TCRs spanned the whole spike protein, with dominant responses in regions 160-218 and 743-854. Conclusions about previously exposed vaccinees are limited because only a handful of AZD1222 recipients were SARS-CoV-2 seropositive at baseline. In the small 56-69-year group, the increase in depth fell short of significance, most likely because of low power. Nearly half of unique spike-specific TCRs reportedly recognized epitopes outside regions mutated in the B.1.351 and B.1.1.7 variants. Spike-specific TCR breadth and depth rose significantly after two AZD1222 doses compared with day 0 and with MenACWY recipients. Most participants were white British and females outnumbered males, and the authors suggested that clonal diversity may have been underestimated. No day 14 peak-response samples were available, so repertoires were characterized only after the peak T cell response.

The time point label, read with the paper, signifies: baseline before first vaccination. The vaccinee samples were drawn from two UK trials, COV001 and COV002, one of which was a single-blind randomized controlled phase 2/3 trial testing AZD1222 (ChAdOx1 nCoV-19) in healthy adults. For TCRbeta chain sequencing, PBMC samples were collected from trial participants at day 0 and at day 28 after the second dose. To note about this clone: Its target antigen remains unknown. Base qualities are not at hand, and no much larger clone is one base apart.

The CDR3 regions of human TCRbeta chains were subjected to immunosequencing. The published analysis was carried out like this. TCRs in the repertoires were compared against a reference library of SARS-CoV-2-specific TCRs that had been generated with the MIRA antigen-specificity platform. Breadth was defined as the fraction of unique TCRs that were SARS-CoV-2-associated. Depth was defined as the fraction of total T cells that were SARS-CoV-2-associated. Using the MIRA data, every spike-specific TCR was mapped to the spike region that the TCR reacted to and assigned to either a CD4 or a CD8 class. Log10-transformed breadth and depth values were compared by one-way ANOVA with Sidak's multiple comparisons tests. TCRdb took over this immuneACCESS table, retaining in-frame rearrangements with V and J assigned. Such tables are incomplete; in checked studies, under half of the missing clones stem from an unresolved V gene, and the remainder is unexplained. Clonal size and the V and J genes are those of that table, whereas D and trimming came from the DNA. This sample comprises roughly 190,000 clones, more than 85% of them detected only once. Around 4% of the sample is in the top ten clones.

The TCR comes from an adult in good health. Specimen: peripheral blood, collected on day 0 of AZD1222 vaccination.

The nucleotides are TGTGCCAGCAGTTTCAAGACAGGGGCGTACCACGAGCAGTACTTC. Translated, this is CASSFKTGAYHEQYF. Recombination linked TRBV6-5 to TRBJ2-7; 8 bases in the junction line up with TRBD1. There are 15 amino acids in the CDR3, from cysteine to phenylalanine inclusive. Only CDR3 DNA is held: 45 bases, read in frame from base 1. V trim: 4 bases; J trim: 5 bases; unmatched bases: 10. From a lookup of the germline V gene, CDR1 and CDR2 are MNHEY and SVGAGI.